This T cell receptor (beta chain) derives from a study of OX40 agonist ivuxolimab in advanced cancers. General observations from the study: Average numbers of expanded clones were greater in CD8+ T cells than in CD4+. Blood T cells, both CD4+ and CD8+, expanded clonally by week 6 at 0.1 to 3.0 mg/kg.

Blood specimens came from baseline, cycle 4 day 1, and cycle 7 day 1. Method: immunoSEQ multiplex PCR; TCRdb's copy keeps in-frame clones and lacks some. In the table there are roughly 77,000 clones, roughly 90% of which are singletons. Of note for this clone: Its cognate antigen is unknown.

The CDR3 is 15 residues long. Per the germline V gene, CDR1 is MNHNY and CDR2 is SVGAGI (reference sequence). V was trimmed by 6 bases and J by 3 bases, leaving 17 bases between them. This clonotype was sampled from an adult with an advanced solid tumor such as melanoma, head and neck, liver or kidney cancer. This specimen was CD4+ or CD8+ T cells sorted from blood, taken in a trial of the OX40 agonist ivuxolimab. V is TRBV6-6 and J is TRBJ1-2; TRBD1 might be the D (5 bases). The CDR3 spells CASRTSGGDYYGYTF. The CDR3 DNA follows: TGTGCCAGCAGGACCTCCGGGGGGGATTACTATGGCTACACCTTC.